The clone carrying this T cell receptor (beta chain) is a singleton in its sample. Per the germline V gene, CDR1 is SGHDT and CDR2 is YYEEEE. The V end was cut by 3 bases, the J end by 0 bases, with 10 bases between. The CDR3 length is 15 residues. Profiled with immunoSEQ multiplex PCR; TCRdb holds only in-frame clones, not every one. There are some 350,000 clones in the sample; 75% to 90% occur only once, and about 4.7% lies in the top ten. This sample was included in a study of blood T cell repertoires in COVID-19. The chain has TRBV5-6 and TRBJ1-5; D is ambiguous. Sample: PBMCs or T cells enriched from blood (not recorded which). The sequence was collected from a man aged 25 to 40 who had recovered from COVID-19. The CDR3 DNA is TGTGCCAGCAGCTCAGGATTTTATAGCAATCAGCCCCAGCATTTT. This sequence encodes CASSSGFYSNQPQHF.